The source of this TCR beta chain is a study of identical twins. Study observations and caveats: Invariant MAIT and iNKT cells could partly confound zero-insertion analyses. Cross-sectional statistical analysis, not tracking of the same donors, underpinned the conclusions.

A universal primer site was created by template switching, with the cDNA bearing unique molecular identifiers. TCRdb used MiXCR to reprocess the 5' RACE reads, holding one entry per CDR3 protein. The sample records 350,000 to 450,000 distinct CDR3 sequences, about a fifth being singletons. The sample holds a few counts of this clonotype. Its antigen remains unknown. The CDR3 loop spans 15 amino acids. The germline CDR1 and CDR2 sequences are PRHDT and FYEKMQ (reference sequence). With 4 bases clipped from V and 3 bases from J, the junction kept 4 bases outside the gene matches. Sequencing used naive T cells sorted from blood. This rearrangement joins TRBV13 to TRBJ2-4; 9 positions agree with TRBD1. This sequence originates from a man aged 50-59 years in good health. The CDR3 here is CASSWGQGGKNIQYF. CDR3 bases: TGTGCCAGCAGCTGGGGACAGGGCGGCAAAAACATTCAGTACTTC. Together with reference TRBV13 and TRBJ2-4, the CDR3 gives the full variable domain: AAGVIQSPRHLIKEKRETATLKCYPIPRHDTVYWYQQGPGQDPQFLISFYEKMQSDKGSIPDRFSAQQFSDYHSELNMSSLELGDSALYFCASSWGQGGKNIQYFGAGTRLSVL.